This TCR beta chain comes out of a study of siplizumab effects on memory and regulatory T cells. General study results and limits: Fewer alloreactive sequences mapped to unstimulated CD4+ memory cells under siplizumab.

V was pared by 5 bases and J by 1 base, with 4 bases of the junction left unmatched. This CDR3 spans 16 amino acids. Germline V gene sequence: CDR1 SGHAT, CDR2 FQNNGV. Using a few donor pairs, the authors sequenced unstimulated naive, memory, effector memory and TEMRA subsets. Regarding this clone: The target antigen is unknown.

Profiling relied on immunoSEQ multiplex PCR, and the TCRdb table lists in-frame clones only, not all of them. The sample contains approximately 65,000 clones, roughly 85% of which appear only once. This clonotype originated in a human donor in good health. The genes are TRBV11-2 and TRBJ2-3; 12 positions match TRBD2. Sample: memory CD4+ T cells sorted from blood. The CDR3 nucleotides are TGTGCCAGCAGCCGGACTAGCGGGGCGCGCACAGATACGCAGTATTTT. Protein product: CASSRTSGARTDTQYF.